Listed below are T cell receptor beta chains from one sample, sequenced in a study of blood T cells in healthy people across ages. Via MiXCR, TCRdb re-called the 5' RACE reads, giving one row per CDR3 protein. The repertoire holds roughly 1.7 million distinct CDR3 sequences, with roughly a third as singletons. Source material: blood. These receptors all stem from a young woman in good health. CDR3s include the opening cysteine and the closing phenylalanine or tryptophan. The order of the fields is clone size, J gene, CDR3 length, D gene, V gene, CDR3 protein, CDR3 DNA. A D gene is named only where the DNA matches it firmly. Expanded clones are given a class, and other clones once, few, many or no size at all.

many,TRBJ2-5,12,TRBD1,TRBV20-1,CSADRPGGTQYF,TGCAGTGCTGACAGGCCAGGGGGGACCCAGTACTTC
.,TRBJ2-5,13,TRBD1,TRBV5-1,CASSPDRRETRYF,TGCGCCAGCAGCCCGGACAGGAGAGAAACCCGGTACTTC
.,TRBJ2-1,10,.,TRBV20-1,CRAYYHEQFF,TGCCGTGCTTATTACCATGAGCAGTTCTTC
.,TRBJ2-7,15,.,TRBV4-1,CASSQEPQSSYEQYF,TGCGCCAGCAGCCAAGAGCCACAGTCCTCCTACGAGCAGTACTTC
few,TRBJ2-3,18,TRBD2,TRBV12-3/TRBV12-4,CASSRTSGGFSWSDTQYF,TGTGCCAGCAGTCGGACTAGCGGGGGGTTTAGCTGGTCAGATACGCAGTATTTT
few,TRBJ2-7,18,TRBD2,TRBV15,CATSREGLAGGPSYEQYF,TGTGCCACCAGCAGAGAAGGACTAGCGGGAGGGCCGTCCTACGAGCAGTACTTC
.,TRBJ2-7,14,TRBD1,TRBV20-1,CSARGDRDTYEQYF,TGCAGTGCCAGAGGTGACAGGGACACCTACGAGCAGTACTTC
.,TRBJ1-2,15,TRBD1,TRBV28,CASLSQGVGDYGYTF,TGTGCCAGCCTTTCACAGGGGGTGGGGGACTATGGCTACACCTTC
once,TRBJ1-1,14,TRBD1,TRBV27,CASSPRTGKDEAFF,TGTGCCAGCAGCCCTCGGACAGGTAAGGATGAAGCTTTCTTT
once,TRBJ1-1,15,.,TRBV21-1,CASSKGVQADTEAFF,TGTGCCAGCAGCAAAGGGGTCCAGGCGGACACTGAAGCTTTCTTT
.,TRBJ2-7,15,TRBD2,TRBV28,CASSLTSGSYYEQYF,TGTGCCAGCAGCCTGACTAGCGGGAGTTACTACGAGCAGTACTTC
.,TRBJ1-2,13,.,TRBV7-2,CASSSRRTQGYTF,TGTGCCAGCAGCTCCCGACGGACCCAGGGCTACACCTTC
.,TRBJ2-1,15,.,TRBV24-1,CATSPPAGSYNKQFF,TGTGCCACCTCACCACCTGCGGGATCCTACAATAAGCAGTTCTTC
.,TRBJ2-3,14,.,TRBV13,CASSNSASTDTQYF,TGTGCCAGCAGCAATTCCGCTAGCACAGATACGCAGTATTTT
.,TRBJ2-3,15,.,TRBV28,CASSYRGMPTDTQYF,TGTGCCAGCAGCTACAGAGGGATGCCCACAGATACGCAGTATTTT
few,TRBJ2-1,14,.,TRBV5-1,CASARGAVFNEQFF,TGCGCCAGCGCCCGGGGGGCCGTTTTCAATGAGCAGTTCTTC
few,TRBJ2-1,17,.,TRBV4-2,CASSQDGQGGSANEQFF,TGTGCCAGCAGCCAAGATGGGCAGGGGGGGTCGGCCAATGAGCAGTTCTTC
once,TRBJ2-5,12,TRBD1,TRBV29-1,CSADRGAETQYF,TGCAGCGCGGACAGGGGAGCCGAGACCCAGTACTTC
.,TRBJ2-3,15,TRBD2,TRBV20-1,CSASSGSGLADTQYF,TGCAGTGCTAGTAGCGGCTCGGGACTAGCGGATACGCAGTATTTT
.,TRBJ2-7,17,TRBD2,TRBV5-1,CASSLPAGGPKAYEQYF,TGCGCCAGCAGCCTTCCAGCGGGGGGGCCAAAAGCCTACGAGCAGTACTTC
.,TRBJ1-1,11,TRBD1,TRBV10-3,CAIRDSTEAFF,TGTGCCATCCGGGACAGCACTGAAGCTTTCTTT
few,TRBJ1-5,12,.,TRBV6-2/TRBV6-3,CASSNPLRPQHF,TGTGCCAGCAGTAACCCCTTAAGGCCCCAGCATTTT
.,TRBJ2-7,15,.,TRBV4-1,CAGSQDQTASYEQYF,TGCGCCGGCAGCCAAGATCAAACAGCCTCCTACGAGCAGTACTTC
.,TRBJ2-7,16,.,TRBV27,CASSPNRDSTTYEQYF,TGTGCCAGCAGTCCGAATCGGGACTCGACGACCTACGAGCAGTACTTC
.,TRBJ2-5,14,.,TRBV5-1,CASSLAAATETQYF,TGCGCCAGCAGCTTGGCTGCTGCGACGGAGACCCAGTACTTC
few,TRBJ2-3,15,.,TRBV12-3/TRBV12-4,CASSLLGVPMDTQYF,TGTGCCAGCAGCCTACTCGGGGTTCCGATGGATACGCAGTATTTT
few,TRBJ2-2,14,.,TRBV29-1,CSVWAGKNTGELFF,TGCAGCGTCTGGGCGGGGAAGAACACCGGGGAGCTGTTTTTT
few,TRBJ2-1,16,TRBD2,TRBV14,CASSQATSGRDNEQFF,TGTGCCAGCAGCCAGGCGACTAGCGGGAGAGACAATGAGCAGTTCTTC
.,TRBJ2-7,14,.,TRBV2,CASSEPRGAYEQYF,TGTGCCAGCAGTGAACCCAGGGGAGCCTACGAGCAGTACTTC
few,TRBJ2-1,16,TRBD2,TRBV20-1,CSASKLAGLSYNEQFF,TGCAGTGCTAGTAAACTAGCGGGCCTCTCCTACAATGAGCAGTTCTTC
many,TRBJ2-7,13,TRBD2,TRBV6-2/TRBV6-3,CASTAGGYYEQYF,TGTGCCAGCACCGCCGGGGGGTACTACGAGCAGTACTTC
few,TRBJ2-7,14,TRBD2,TRBV6-6,CASGTSQGSYEQYF,TGTGCCAGTGGGACTAGTCAAGGCTCCTACGAGCAGTACTTC
.,TRBJ2-1,15,.,TRBV4-2,CASSQEALTVNEQFF,TGTGCCAGCAGCCAAGAGGCCCTTACGGTAAACGAGCAGTTCTTC
.,TRBJ2-3,15,.,TRBV7-9,CASIPGEGSRDTQYF,TGTGCCAGCATCCCAGGCGAAGGGAGTAGGGATACGCAGTATTTT
.,TRBJ2-1,13,.,TRBV28,CASRKKGGNEQFF,TGTGCCAGCAGGAAAAAGGGTGGGAATGAGCAGTTCTTC
.,TRBJ2-1,13,.,TRBV20-1,CSARENSGWNQFF,TGCAGTGCTAGAGAAAATAGCGGTTGGAACCAGTTCTTC
.,TRBJ2-4,14,TRBD2,TRBV12-3/TRBV12-4,CASKRDPTGDIQYF,TGTGCCAGCAAGCGGGACCCAACGGGGGACATTCAGTACTTC
.,TRBJ2-7,15,.,TRBV3-1,CASSQGQITSYEQYF,TGTGCCAGCAGCCAAGGACAGATTACTTCCTACGAGCAGTACTTC
.,TRBJ2-7,14,.,TRBV7-9,CASSKLGEGYEQYF,TGTGCCAGCAGCAAATTAGGGGAAGGGTACGAGCAGTACTTC
.,TRBJ1-4,13,.,TRBV12-3/TRBV12-4,CASTQTGLEKLFF,TGTGCCAGCACCCAGACTGGGTTGGAAAAACTGTTTTTT
few,TRBJ1-2,11,.,TRBV12-5,CASGSVGGYTF,TGTGCTAGTGGTTCTGTGGGTGGCTACACCTTC
few,TRBJ2-3,16,TRBD1,TRBV11-2,CASSHRRDRATDTQYF,TGTGCCAGCAGCCACAGGCGGGACAGGGCCACAGATACGCAGTATTTT
few,TRBJ2-1,16,TRBD2,TRBV7-6,CASSPHGPAGYNEQFF,TGTGCCAGCAGCCCCCACGGGCCAGCGGGGTACAATGAGCAGTTCTTC
few,TRBJ1-1,14,.,TRBV28,CASSPSGQRSEAFF,TGTGCCAGCAGCCCTTCCGGTCAGAGGTCTGAAGCTTTCTTT
few,TRBJ1-1,16,TRBD1,TRBV13,CASSLSAGGSNTEAFF,TGTGCCAGCAGCTTATCGGCAGGGGGTTCGAACACTGAAGCTTTCTTT
few,TRBJ2-5,15,.,TRBV20-1,CSARMVAVVQETQYF,TGCAGTGCTAGAATGGTAGCGGTAGTCCAAGAGACCCAGTACTTC
few,TRBJ2-3,15,TRBD2,TRBV12-3/TRBV12-4,CASTPGGDVADTQYF,TGTGCCAGCACGCCGGGAGGCGATGTGGCAGATACGCAGTATTTT
.,TRBJ2-1,15,TRBD2,TRBV11-2,CASSLQRGTYNEQFF,TGTGCCAGCAGCTTACAGCGGGGGACGTACAATGAGCAGTTCTTC
many,TRBJ2-5,16,TRBD2,TRBV4-2,CASSQEVLAGQETQYF,TGTGCCAGCAGCCAAGAAGTACTAGCGGGACAAGAGACCCAGTACTTC
few,TRBJ2-7,14,.,TRBV6-6,CASSYASPSYEQYF,TGTGCCAGCAGTTACGCGTCGCCCTCCTACGAGCAGTACTTC
many,TRBJ2-1,14,.,TRBV29-1,CSVDRGSTYNEQFF,TGCAGCGTTGACCGGGGCAGTACCTACAATGAGCAGTTCTTC
.,TRBJ2-7,19,TRBD2,TRBV20-1,CSGTGLTSGRPRTTYEQYF,TGTTCCGGGACAGGCCTGACTAGCGGGAGGCCCCGTACTACCTACGAGCAGTACTTC
many,TRBJ2-7,16,.,TRBV10-3,CAISELDSPPIYEQYF,TGTGCCATCAGTGAGTTGGACTCCCCCCCAATCTACGAGCAGTACTTC
many,TRBJ2-5,15,.,TRBV20-1,CSARGWGEIQETQYF,TGCAGTGCTAGAGGTTGGGGAGAGATCCAAGAGACCCAGTACTTC
few,TRBJ2-1,14,TRBD2,TRBV2,CASFLAGVYNEQFF,TGTGCCAGCTTCCTAGCGGGAGTATACAATGAGCAGTTCTTC